The clone carrying this T cell receptor beta chain was seen many times. The antigen remains unidentified. This entry is derived from a study of CD8 T cells in ankylosing spondylitis. Points from the study as a whole: A TCR beta motif of roughly eight highly homologous variants seemed to mark ankylosing spondylitis blood. Earlier authors reported some of these motif variants in reactive arthritis synovial fluid and blood. Clones tied to disease were said to be significantly enriched in matched ankylosing spondylitis synovial fluid.

The V gene's germline CDR1 is SGHTA and CDR2 FQGNSA. V lost 1 base, J lost 3 bases, and 9 bases stayed unmatched. This CDR3 contains 17 residues. TCRdb re-analysed the 5' RACE reads in MiXCR, keeping a single row per CDR3 protein. The table records fewer than 250,000 distinct CDR3 sequences, roughly 10% of them present only once. Material: blood, either unsorted or a sorted T cell fraction (not recorded which). V is TRBV7-2 and J is TRBJ2-1; 7 bases match TRBD2. This clonotype was obtained from a male donor with ankylosing spondylitis or in good health (not recorded which). DNA of the CDR3: TGTGCCAGCAGCTTAGTCGCAGGCGGGGGTCTCTACAATGAGCAGTTCTTC. It is translated as CASSLVAGGGLYNEQFF.